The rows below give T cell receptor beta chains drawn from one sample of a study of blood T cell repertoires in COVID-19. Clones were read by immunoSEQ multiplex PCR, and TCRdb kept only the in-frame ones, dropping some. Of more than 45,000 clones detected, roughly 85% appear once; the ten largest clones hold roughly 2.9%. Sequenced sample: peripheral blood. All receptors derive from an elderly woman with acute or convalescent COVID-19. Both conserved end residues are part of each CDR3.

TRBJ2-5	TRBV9	CASSPLGLGGGVQETQYF
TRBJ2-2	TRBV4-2	CASSPQLRVPNTGELFF
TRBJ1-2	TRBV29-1	CSVAPHLRAGEGYTF
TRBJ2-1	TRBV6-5	CASSYRTRSVGEQFF
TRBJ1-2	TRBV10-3	CAISADRANYGYTF
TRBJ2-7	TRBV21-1	CASIPWQGGAEQYF
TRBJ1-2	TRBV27	CASSSGQGAQGYTF
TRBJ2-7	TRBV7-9	CASRSTGGVYEQYF
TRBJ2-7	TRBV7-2	CASSLDRDRAYEQYF
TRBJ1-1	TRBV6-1	CASRGQPHTEAFF
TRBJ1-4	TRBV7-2	CASSWRTGGNEKLFF
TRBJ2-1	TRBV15	CATSRDMFLGLAGINEQFF
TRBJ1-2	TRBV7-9	CASSLVQGQGAHGGYTF
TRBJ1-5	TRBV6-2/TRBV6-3	CASSSTGGDQPQHF
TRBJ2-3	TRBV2	CASTEGASSTDTQYF
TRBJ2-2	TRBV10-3	CAISLSRGGELFF
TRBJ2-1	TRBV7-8	CASSPIQGLSSYNEQFF
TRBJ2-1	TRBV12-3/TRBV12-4	CASSLRFSNEQFF
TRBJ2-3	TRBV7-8	CASTSHSGGRTDTQYF
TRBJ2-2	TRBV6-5	CASSYLAGGQTGELFF
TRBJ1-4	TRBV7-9	CASSLLTGGTFNEKLFF
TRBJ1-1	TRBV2	CASSVSGGNTEAFF
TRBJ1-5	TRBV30	CACETGGYSNQPQHF
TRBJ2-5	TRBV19	CASSIKAGQGRSETQYF
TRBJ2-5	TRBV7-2	CASSFSPGAETQYF
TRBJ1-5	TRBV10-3	CAVNQGGENQPQHF
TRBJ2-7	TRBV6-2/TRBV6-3	CASSTSSYEQYF
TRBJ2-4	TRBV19	CASSMGGTNFMGYKNIQYF
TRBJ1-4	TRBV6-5	CASSKGQGQEKLFF
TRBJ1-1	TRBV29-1	CSADQGGTEAFF
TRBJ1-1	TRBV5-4	CASSLGQTNTEAFF
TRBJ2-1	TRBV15	CATSSPSRAGVYNEQFF
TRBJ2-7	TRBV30	CAWSVLWEEQYF
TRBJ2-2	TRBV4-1	CASSRRRGGVNTGELFF
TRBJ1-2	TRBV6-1	CASSGATGGDYGYTF
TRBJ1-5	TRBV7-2	CASSLGASGNQPQHF
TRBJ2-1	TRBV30	CAWSLPPGEQFF
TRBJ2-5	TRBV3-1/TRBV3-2	CASSQGGATAQETQYF
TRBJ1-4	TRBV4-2	CASSRTGQGEKLFF
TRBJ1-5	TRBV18	CASSQPGQGRINQPQHF
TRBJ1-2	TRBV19	CASSTFDRGKGGYTF
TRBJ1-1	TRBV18	CASSPYSPDTEAFF
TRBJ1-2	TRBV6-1	CASSEGGHKHGYTF
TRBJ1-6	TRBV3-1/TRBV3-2	CASSLSSSYNSPLHF
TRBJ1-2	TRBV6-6	CASSRGQGNYGYTF
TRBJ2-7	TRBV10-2	CASSVTTGGEQYF
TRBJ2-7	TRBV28	CASTEGQAAYEQYF